This note documents a single TCR beta chain sequence. The sample originates from a study of blood T cell repertoires in COVID-19. Assay: immunoSEQ multiplex PCR; the TCRdb copy retains only in-frame clones and omits some. The data hold 200,000 to 300,000 clones, with 85% to 90% observed a single time. The CDR3 runs to 13 residues. Germline V gene lookup returns CDR1 SGHDN and CDR2 FVKESK. V was clipped by 4 bases and J by 1 base, with 7 bases between them. Input material: PBMCs or T cells enriched from blood (not recorded which). This TCR derives from a middle-aged man who had recovered from COVID-19. This chain links TRBV14 with TRBJ1-2; unclear D gene. Here the CDR3 reads CASSRPSNYGYTF. CDR3 sequence (DNA): TGTGCCAGCAGCCGCCCGAGTAACTATGGCTACACCTTC. Together with reference TRBV14 and TRBJ1-2, the CDR3 gives the full variable domain: EAGVTQFPSHSVIEKGQTVTLRCDPISGHDNLYWYRRVMGKEIKFLLHFVKESKQDESGMPNNRFLAERTGGTYSTLKVQPAELEDSGVYFCASSRPSNYGYTFGSGTRLTVV.